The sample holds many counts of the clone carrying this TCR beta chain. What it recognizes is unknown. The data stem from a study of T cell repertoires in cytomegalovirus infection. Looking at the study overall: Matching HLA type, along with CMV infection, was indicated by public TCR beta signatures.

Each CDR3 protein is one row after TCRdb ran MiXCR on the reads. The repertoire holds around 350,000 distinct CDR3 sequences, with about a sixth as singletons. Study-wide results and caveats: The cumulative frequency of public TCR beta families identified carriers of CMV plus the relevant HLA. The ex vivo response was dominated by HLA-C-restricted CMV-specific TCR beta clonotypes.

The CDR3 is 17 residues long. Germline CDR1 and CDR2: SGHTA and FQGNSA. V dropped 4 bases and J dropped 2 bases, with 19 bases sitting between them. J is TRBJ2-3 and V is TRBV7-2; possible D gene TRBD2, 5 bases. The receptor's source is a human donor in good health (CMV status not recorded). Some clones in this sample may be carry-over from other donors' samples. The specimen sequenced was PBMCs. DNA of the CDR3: TGTGCCAGCAGCTCCGGTGAGGGTAGCACCTACACAGATACGCAGTATTTT. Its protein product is CASSSGEGSTYTDTQYF.